Following are 26 T cell receptor beta chains from one sample sequenced in a study of radiotherapy plus CTLA-4 blockade in lung cancer. Produced via immunoSEQ multiplex PCR; TCRdb's table is partial and in-frame only. The table shows about 97,000 clones, with roughly 74% occurring only once. The input for sequencing was peripheral blood, taken from a patient treated with radiotherapy plus ipilimumab. The receptors were gathered from a human donor with non-small cell lung cancer who had a partial response to radiotherapy plus ipilimumab. Some clones in this sample may be carry-over from other donors' samples.

The chain carries TRBV7-3 and TRBJ2-1; weak D call: TRBD2 (5 bases). V was pared by 0 bases and J by 4 bases, with 10 bases between. The CDR3 length is 15 residues. Germline values: CDR1 SGHTA, CDR2 FQGTGA. The CDR3 DNA reads TGTGCCAGCAGCTTAACAACTAGTATATACAATGAGCAGTTCTTC. Residues: CASSLTTSIYNEQFF.

This chain joins TRBV1 and TRBJ2-3; the D call in the table, TRBD1, was not verified against the DNA. TRBV1 is shown as a pseudogene. This CDR3 has 19 amino acids. CDR3 residues: CTSSNWEIRDRGSTDTQYF. The CDR3 nucleotides read TGCACCAGCAGTAACTGGGAGATCCGGGACAGGGGGAGCACAGATACGCAGTATTTT.

The J gene is TRBJ2-3, the V gene TRBV10-2, with D unresolved. Germline V gene lookup returns CDR1 WSHSY and CDR2 SAAADI. The germline V and J ends were trimmed by 1 base and 1 base, with 9 bases remaining between them. The CDR3 has 15 amino acids. The CDR3 loop reads CASSEWVAGTDTQYF. In nucleotides, the CDR3 is TGCGCCAGCAGTGAGTGGGTGGCGGGCACAGATACGCAGTATTTT.

The chain carries TRBV28 and TRBJ2-7, with 8 positions matching TRBD2. V gave up 6 bases and J gave up 4 bases; unmatched junction bases: 11. CDR1 is MDHEN and CDR2 is SYDVKM in the germline V gene. The CDR3 runs 15 residues. CDR3 sequence reads: CASSSLTSARYEQYF. Written as DNA, the CDR3 is TGTGCCAGCAGCTCATTGACTAGCGCTCGGTACGAGCAGTACTTC.

This clone appeared a single time. The chain employs TRBV9 and TRBJ2-7, with 10 bases fitting TRBD2. The CDR3 loop spans 16 amino acids. The V and J ends lost 0 bases and 2 bases, in that order; junction bases with no gene match: 5. Germline CDR1 and CDR2: SGDLS and YYNGEE. The CDR3 here is CASSVAPSGGTYEQYF. The DNA for the CDR3 is TGTGCCAGCAGCGTAGCTCCTAGCGGGGGCACCTACGAGCAGTACTTC.

V usage is TRBV28 and J usage is TRBJ1-4, with 10 bases fitting TRBD1. The V gene's germline CDR1 is MDHEN and CDR2 SYDVKM. This CDR3 region has 18 residues. V was clipped by 6 bases and J by 0 bases; unmatched bases: 10. The CDR3 region has the DNA TGTGCCAGCAGCCCCAGGTTTGGGACAGGGGCAACTAATGAAAAACTGTTTTTT. It is translated as CASSPRFGTGATNEKLFF. Drawing the rest from reference TRBV28 and TRBJ1-4, the complete variable domain is DVKVTQSSRYLVKRTGEKVFLECVQDMDHENMFWYRQDPGLGLRLIYFSYDVKMKEKGDIPEGYSVSREKKERFSLILESASTNQTSMYLCASSPRFGTGATNEKLFFGSGTQLSVL.

The J gene is TRBJ2-1, the V gene TRBV10-3; 11 bases match TRBD1. V gave up 4 bases and J gave up 6 bases; unmatched junction bases: 8. Per the germline V gene, CDR1 is ENHRY and CDR2 is SYGVKD. This CDR3 contains 16 residues. The CDR3 is CAISGLPGQGGNEQFF. The CDR3 DNA is TGTGCCATCAGTGGATTACCGGGACAGGGGGGCAATGAGCAGTTCTTC.

The genes are TRBV6-5 and TRBJ2-5; D may be TRBD1 (5 bases). The CDR3 loop spans 15 amino acids. Germline CDR1 and CDR2: MNHEY and SVGAGI. Trimming pared 6 bases from V and 1 base from J, leaving 15 bases between. The CDR3 loop reads CASSPVFRVQETQYF. Here the CDR3 DNA reads TGTGCCAGCAGCCCAGTATTCAGGGTCCAAGAGACCCAGTACTTC.

The V call is TRBV7-9, the J call TRBJ2-3, with a weak D call TRBD1 (5 bases). CDR3 length: 15 amino acids. Trimming took 0 bases from V and 6 from J, leaving 13 bases between them. Germline CDR1 and CDR2: SEHNR and FQNEAQ (reference sequence). The CDR3 nucleotides read TGTGCCAGCAGCTTAGCTGGGGCAGGTAGGGATACGCAGTATTTT. Translated, it gives CASSLAGAGRDTQYF.

The chain joins TRBV7-2 to TRBJ2-1, with D uncertain. Germline V CDR1 and CDR2: SGHTA, FQGNSA. The CDR3 sequence is 16 residues long. V was clipped by 1 base and J by 8 bases, with 18 bases between them. CDR3: CASSLDTVAQPDEQFF. The CDR3 DNA is TGTGCCAGCAGCTTAGATACTGTAGCCCAACCGGATGAGCAGTTCTTC.

This chain joins TRBV19 and TRBJ2-3, with D hard to call. V was cut by 1 base and J by 2 bases, with 13 bases left in between. This CDR3 comprises 16 residues. CDR1 LNHDA and CDR2 SQIVND come from the germline V gene (reference sequence). The CDR3 is CASSIGGQVPTDTQYF. The CDR3 DNA reads as TGTGCCAGTAGTATAGGTGGCCAGGTCCCCACAGATACGCAGTATTTT.

The V call is TRBV7-9, the J call TRBJ2-1; TRBD1 matches 8 bases. In germline, CDR1 is SEHNR, CDR2 FQNEAQ (reference sequence). This CDR3 has 15 amino acids. V was clipped by 5 bases and J by 8 bases; unmatched bases: 11. CDR3 bases: TGTGCCAGCAGCCCAACCAAGGACAGGGTCCATGAGCAGTTCTTC. The encoded protein is CASSPTKDRVHEQFF.

About this clone itself: At one boundary the junction diverges from the germline segment, which might be a read error. This sequence joins TRBV10-1 and TRBJ1-1, with TRBD1 matching over 9 bases. Germline V gene lookup returns CDR1 WNHNN and CDR2 SYGVQD (reference sequence). The CDR3 covers 13 residues. CDR3 bases: TGCGCCGGCAGCCGGGACAGGGACGCTGAAGCTTTCTTT. Encoded protein: CAGSRDRDAEAFF.

The V call is TRBV28, the J call TRBJ2-7; 11 nucleotides line up with TRBD2. This CDR3 has 15 amino acids. CDR1 is MDHEN and CDR2 is SYDVKM in the germline V gene. The V and J ends lost 6 bases and 7 bases, in that order; junction bases with no gene match: 11. The CDR3 region is CASRAGTSGSMEQYF. The DNA of the CDR3 is TGTGCCAGCAGAGCCGGGACTAGCGGTTCGATGGAGCAGTACTTC.

V gene TRBV7-2 combines with J gene TRBJ2-3; no clear D. Germline V gives CDR1 SGHTA, CDR2 FQGNSA. Trimming pared 4 bases from V and 2 bases from J, leaving 4 bases between. There are 12 residues in the CDR3. The CDR3 region is CASSSYTDTQYF. CDR3 in DNA: TGTGCCAGCAGCTCTTACACAGATACGCAGTATTTT.

There are a few counts of this clone. The junction shows a germline mismatch at one end, possibly a read error. The gene calls are TRBV15 and TRBJ1-5; TRBD1 is a possible D gene (6 bases). Germline V gene data show CDR1 as LNHNV and CDR2 as YYDKDF (reference sequence). The CDR3 contains 13 residues. This chain's CDR3 is CATSRDRLQPQHF. CDR3 DNA sequence: TGTGCCACCAGCCGAGACAGGTTGCAGCCCCAGCATTTT.

CDR3 amino acids: CASSIGLAGGSGIQYF. The CDR3 DNA reads TGTGCCAGTAGTATCGGACTAGCGGGGGGTTCGGGGATTCAGTACTTC. V usage is TRBV19 and J usage is TRBJ2-4; 14 bases map to TRBD2. CDR1 is LNHDA, CDR2 SQIVND, per germline (reference sequence). This CDR3 is 16 amino acids long. The J segment lost 10 bases and the V segment lost 3 bases, leaving 8 bases of the junction unmatched.

Turning to this clone: The same CDR3 can be traced to other DNA sequences in this sample. The rearrangement links TRBV9 to TRBJ2-3, with TRBD2 as a possible D gene (5 bases). Germline V gives CDR1 SGDLS, CDR2 YYNGEE. Trimming removed 2 bases from V and 2 bases from J, with 12 bases in between. The CDR3 sequence is 15 residues long. In DNA form, the CDR3 reads TGTGCCAGCAGCGTGGAAGGACTTGTCACAGATACGCAGTATTTT. Its translation: CASSVEGLVTDTQYF.

The V and J genes are TRBV7-9 and TRBJ1-1; TRBD1 matches at 7 bases. The CDR3 is 13 amino acids. The V and J ends lost 5 bases and 8 bases, in that order; junction bases with no gene match: 8. Germline CDR1 reads SEHNR; CDR2 reads FQNEAQ (reference sequence). The CDR3 protein is CASSPGTVHEAFF. CDR3 coding DNA: TGTGCCAGCAGCCCTGGGACAGTACACGAAGCTTTCTTT.

A few counts support this clone. This rearrangement joins TRBV5-1 to TRBJ1-1; possible D gene TRBD1, 6 bases. V shed 5 bases and J shed 9 bases, with 20 bases lying between them. In germline, CDR1 is SGHRS, CDR2 YFSETQ. The CDR3 has 14 amino acids. The DNA of the CDR3 is TGCGCCAGCAGTTCCCCGACAGGCGGGCTTAAAGCTTTCTTT. This translates into CASSSPTGGLKAFF.

V gene TRBV6-5 combines with J gene TRBJ2-2; 8 nucleotides line up with TRBD2. J lost 7 bases, V lost 8 bases, and 3 bases had no gene match. Germline values: CDR1 MNHEY, CDR2 SVGAGI. There are 12 residues in the CDR3. The CDR3: CASAGTSGELFF. In nucleotides, the CDR3 is TGTGCCAGCGCCGGGACTAGCGGGGAGCTGTTTTTT.

The genes are TRBV16 and TRBJ1-4, with a tentative D call TRBD1 (6 bases). V was trimmed by 1 base and J by 3 bases, leaving 12 bases between them. This CDR3 spans 16 amino acids. From germline, CDR1 is KGHSY and CDR2 FQNENV. CDR3 sequence (DNA): TGTGCCAGCAGCCAATTCACCAGGGGAGCTAATGAAAAACTGTTTTTT. Its protein product is CASSQFTRGANEKLFF.

The V gene is TRBV11-2, the J gene TRBJ2-7; tentative D call: TRBD1 (6 bases). V was shortened by 2 bases and J by 0 bases, with 8 bases between the two germline ends. Germline CDR1 and CDR2: SGHAT and FQNNGV. This CDR3 has 14 amino acids. CDR3 coding DNA: TGTGCCAGCAGCTTAACAGGGTCCTCCTACGAGCAGTACTTC. This gives the protein CASSLTGSSYEQYF.

This clone has only one observation. The rearrangement uses TRBV2 and TRBJ1-1, with D perhaps TRBD1 (5 bases). The V end lost 1 base, the J end lost 5 bases, and 8 bases lay between the germline ends. CDR1 is SNHLY and CDR2 is FYNNEI in the germline V gene. The CDR3 covers 13 residues. The CDR3 spells CASSEVGATEAFF. The CDR3 DNA follows: TGTGCCAGCAGTGAAGTAGGGGCAACTGAAGCTTTCTTT.

The V call is TRBV19, the J call TRBJ1-5, with TRBD1 identical over 8 bases. The CDR3 consists of 15 residues. In germline, CDR1 is LNHDA, CDR2 SQIVND (reference sequence). V trimming: 2 bases; J trimming: 3 bases; junction bases outside the gene matches: 3. CDR3 sequence: CASSIKGQVNQPQHF. In DNA form, the CDR3 reads TGTGCCAGTAGTATAAAGGGACAGGTCAATCAGCCCCAGCATTTT.

V usage is TRBV12-5 and J usage is TRBJ2-1; possible D gene TRBD2, 7 bases. CDR3 size: 19 residues. Trimming stripped 1 base from V and 8 bases from J, with 27 bases between. CDR1 LGHNT and CDR2 FRNRAP come from the germline V gene. The CDR3 region has the DNA TGTGCTAGTGGTTTGGCGGGGGGCCCGCTTAGTGAAAACGTCGATGAGCAGTTCTTC. This translates into CASGLAGGPLSENVDEQFF.